One TCR beta chain is described in this entry. This entry belongs to a study of blood T cell repertoires in COVID-19. Study details: Sources were T cells, B-cell-depleted T cells, or PBMCs; the material itself was cDNA or gDNA.

There are 16 residues in the CDR3. Germline CDR1 is LNHDA and CDR2 is SQIVND (reference sequence). Trimming shortened V by 3 bases and J by 2 bases, and 16 bases separated the two germline ends. Repertoires were generated with immunoSEQ multiplex PCR, while TCRdb's copy carries only in-frame clones and drops some. The repertoire holds approximately 190,000 clones, with less than 90% as singletons. Sequenced material: peripheral blood. This chain joins TRBV19 and TRBJ2-5; D is unclear. The TCR sequence derives from a human donor in a cohort sampled during active COVID-19. The CDR3 region is CASSIGWSRGQETQYF. The CDR3 nucleotides read TGTGCCAGTAGTATTGGGTGGAGTAGAGGTCAAGAGACCCAGTACTTC.